This passage covers 10 T cell receptor beta chains from one sample sequenced in a study of T cells after posttransplantation cyclophosphamide. The protocol was immunoSEQ multiplex PCR, while the TCRdb copy is restricted to in-frame clones and leaves out a portion. This sample carries fewer than 40,000 clones, none of them present only once. Source material: PBMCs. Receptors were obtained from a woman aged 25 to 39 in good health and a related stem cell transplant donor.

This clone has a count of ten or more. CDR3 in DNA: TGTGCCAGCAGGCCAGACAGAAACACCGGGGAGCTGTTTTTT. Amino acids: CASRPDRNTGELFF. V and J are TRBV2 and TRBJ2-2, with a tentative D call TRBD1 (5 bases). The germline V gene encodes CDR1 SNHLY and CDR2 FYNNEI. V was trimmed by 6 bases and J by 2 bases, leaving 10 bases between them. This CDR3 has 14 residues.

The sample holds many counts of this clone. J is TRBJ1-2 and V is TRBV5-1; 7 bases map to TRBD1. CDR3 length equals 13 residues. J gave up 8 bases and V 4 bases, and 8 bases lay outside the gene matches. Germline loops: CDR1 SGHRS, CDR2 YFSETQ. Here the CDR3 DNA reads TGCGCCAGCAGCCTGGGACAGAATCAAGGCTACACCTTC. It yields the protein CASSLGQNQGYTF.

This clone was observed many times. V is TRBV5-5 and J is TRBJ1-4, with 8 positions matching TRBD1. V lost 3 bases to trimming and J lost 7 bases; unmatched junction nucleotides: 8. The CDR3 consists of 15 residues. CDR1 and CDR2 from the germline V gene are SGHKS and YYEKEE (reference sequence). CDR3 residues: CASSSITGGAEKLFF. In DNA, the CDR3 is TGTGCCAGCAGCTCCATTACAGGGGGGGCTGAAAAACTGTTTTTT.

This clone was recorded at least ten times. The chain carries TRBV19 and TRBJ2-2, with 7 bases matching TRBD1. V dropped 6 bases and J dropped 3; count of bases not matched to a gene: 10. From germline, CDR1 is LNHDA and CDR2 SQIVND (reference sequence). CDR3 length: 16 amino acids. The CDR3 is CASRRGRDSDTGELFF. The CDR3 DNA reads as TGTGCCAGTAGAAGGGGCCGGGACAGCGACACCGGGGAGCTGTTTTTT.

The chain recombines TRBV9 with TRBJ2-3, with D perhaps matching TRBD2 (6 bases). With 3 bases removed from V and 0 bases from J, the gap between germline ends came to 11 bases. The CDR3 runs 15 residues. The germline V gene encodes CDR1 SGDLS and CDR2 YYNGEE. CDR3 loop: CASSARDFSTDTQYF. In DNA, the CDR3 is TGTGCCAGCAGCGCCAGGGACTTCAGCACAGATACGCAGTATTTT. The variable domain in full, completed from reference TRBV9 and TRBJ2-3, reads DSGVTQTPKHLITATGQRVTLRCSPRSGDLSVYWYQQSLDQGLQFLIQYYNGEERAKGNILERFSAQQFPDLHSELNLSSLELGDSALYFCASSARDFSTDTQYFGPGTRLTVL.

This clone was observed a handful of times. This chain connects TRBV29-1 to TRBJ2-3; TRBD1 matches at 10 bases. Germline V CDR1 and CDR2: SQVTM, ANQGSEA. J gave up 1 base and V 4 bases, and 5 bases lay outside the gene matches. The CDR3 has 15 residues. CDR3 bases: TGCAGCGTTGCAGGGGACAGGGGTGGCACAGATACGCAGTATTTT. This codes for CSVAGDRGGTDTQYF.

In its sample, this clone is medium-sized. The chain recombines TRBV2 with TRBJ1-1, with 7 bases that match TRBD1. Germline lookup yields CDR1 SNHLY and CDR2 FYNNEI. J lost 7 bases, V lost 5 bases, and 4 bases had no gene match. The CDR3 has 12 residues. This chain's CDR3 is CASSLQGIEAFF. CDR3 bases: TGTGCCAGCAGTTTACAGGGGATTGAAGCTTTCTTT.

The rearrangement joins TRBV12-3 or TRBV12-4 to TRBJ1-2; tentative D call: TRBD1 (5 bases). The V gene lost 4 bases and the J gene lost 8 bases, with 14 bases spanning the gap. This CDR3 contains 13 residues. As DNA, the CDR3 is TGTGCCAGCAGTTGGGGGGAAATTGACGGCTACACCTTC. Its protein is CASSWGEIDGYTF.

This chain joins TRBV6-2 or TRBV6-3 and TRBJ2-1, with 7 bases aligning to TRBD2. J was trimmed by 0 bases and V by 0 bases; bases with no gene match: 5. The CDR3 is 17 amino acids. Germline V CDR1 and CDR2: MNHEY, SVGEGT. CDR3 sequence: CASSYSGTTSSYNEQFF. The CDR3 DNA follows: TGTGCCAGCAGTTACTCAGGGACTACAAGCTCCTACAATGAGCAGTTCTTC.

This clone appeared many times. The chain couples TRBV7-9 to TRBJ2-1; the D gene is possibly TRBD2 (5 bases). The CDR3 has 13 amino acids. CDR1 is SEHNR, CDR2 FQNEAQ, per germline (reference sequence). Trimming took off 6 bases at V and 8 bases at J, with 14 bases between the two ends. CDR3 bases: TGTGCCAGCAGGCCCACTAGATCCCATGAGCAGTTCTTC. This sequence encodes CASRPTRSHEQFF.